This is a list of T cell receptor beta chains from one sample in a study of radiotherapy plus CTLA-4 blockade in lung cancer. Assay used: immunoSEQ multiplex PCR; TCRdb lists only in-frame clones, some missing. The sample lists over 80,000 clones, around 84% occurring once. The source material was peripheral blood, sampled from a patient treated with radiotherapy plus ipilimumab. These receptors were obtained from a human donor with non-small cell lung cancer that progressed on radiotherapy plus ipilimumab. Each CDR3 is given with its conserved first and last residue. A D gene is named only where the DNA matches it firmly. For some rows the clone size is stated as once, few or many, or as a class when expanded; others skip it.

abundance	j_gene	d_gene	v_gene	CDR3aa	CDR3nt
NA	TRBJ2-1	NA	TRBV19	CASSLFDYNEQFF	TGTGCCAGTAGCCTCTTTGACTACAATGAGCAGTTCTTC
NA	TRBJ2-7	NA	TRBV5-1	CASSLEAQGLPYEQYF	TGCGCCAGCAGCTTGGAGGCACAGGGATTACCCTACGAGCAGTACTTC
once	TRBJ1-1	NA	TRBV29-1	CSVAVSEVPTEAFF	TGCAGCGTTGCAGTGTCAGAAGTTCCCACTGAAGCTTTCTTT
NA	TRBJ1-2	NA	TRBV27	CASSFRDLGYGYTF	TGTGCCAGCAGTTTCCGGGACTTGGGCTATGGCTACACCTTC
NA	TRBJ2-5	NA	TRBV7-6	CASSKRRDNLETQYF	TGTGCCAGCAGCAAGCGCCGGGACAATTTGGAGACCCAGTACTTC
NA	TRBJ1-1	NA	TRBV10-3	CAISESNIGEAFF	TGTGCCATCAGTGAGTCGAATATTGGTGAAGCTTTCTTT
NA	TRBJ1-1	NA	TRBV28	CASSSPVQRADF	TGTGCCAGCAGTTCACCGGTACAGAGGGCGGACTTT
NA	TRBJ2-1	TRBD2	TRBV5-6	CASTLKTSGVNFHLNEQFF	TGTGCCAGCACCCTGAAAACTAGCGGAGTCAATTTTCACCTCAATGAGCAGTTCTTC
NA	TRBJ1-2	NA	TRBV29-1	CSIRSNYGYTF	TGCAGCATCAGGAGTAACTATGGCTACACCTTC
NA	TRBJ2-7	NA	TRBV5-1	CASSLVLGDGAYEQYF	TGCGCCAGCAGCTTGGTCCTAGGGGATGGAGCCTACGAGCAGTACTTC
NA	TRBJ2-5	NA	TRBV7-2	CASSLPSGQKETQYF	TGTGCCAGCAGCTTACCGTCCGGGCAGAAAGAGACCCAGTACTTC
NA	TRBJ2-3	TRBD2	TRBV7-2	CASSLVGLAASDTQYF	TGTGCCAGCAGCTTAGTAGGTCTAGCGGCCTCAGATACGCAGTATTTT
NA	TRBJ2-7	NA	TRBV19	CASSKARGYEQYF	TGTGCCAGTAGTAAAGCTCGTGGCTACGAGCAGTACTTC
NA	TRBJ1-2	TRBD1	TRBV6-5	CASRGQGAGDYGYTF	TGTGCCAGCAGGGGACAGGGGGCGGGAGACTATGGCTACACCTTC
NA	TRBJ2-5	TRBD2	TRBV5-4	CASSFEAGGQETQYF	TGTGCCAGCAGCTTCGAAGCGGGGGGACAAGAGACCCAGTACTTC
NA	TRBJ2-2	NA	TRBV18	CASSRVSPANTGELFF	TGTGCCAGCTCACGAGTTAGTCCAGCGAACACCGGGGAGCTGTTTTTT
few	TRBJ2-1	TRBD2	TRBV18	CASSPQLAGLANEQFF	TGTGCCAGCTCACCTCAACTAGCGGGGTTAGCTAATGAGCAGTTCTTC
NA	TRBJ2-3	NA	TRBV29-1	CSVEDMGARDTQYF	TGCAGCGTTGAAGATATGGGGGCAAGAGATACGCAGTATTTT
few	TRBJ2-5	NA	TRBV4-2	CASSQGHAETQYF	TGTGCCAGCAGCCAAGGACACGCGGAGACCCAGTACTTC
NA	TRBJ1-1	NA	TRBV4-3	CASSQAITENTEAFF	TGCGCCAGCAGCCAAGCGATCACGGAGAACACTGAAGCTTTCTTT
NA	TRBJ2-5	TRBD2	TRBV4-1	CASSRLAGGGGLAVETQHF	TGCGCCAGCAGCCGTCTCGCAGGAGGAGGCGGACTAGCGGTAGAGACCCAGCACTTC
NA	TRBJ2-2	NA	TRBV27	CASSLGGYATNTGELFF	TGTGCCAGCAGTTTAGGGGGTTACGCGACGAACACCGGGGAGCTGTTTTTT
NA	TRBJ2-2	NA	TRBV7-7	CASSFWTVDRAGELFF	TGTGCCAGCAGCTTTTGGACAGTAGACCGGGCCGGGGAGCTGTTTTTT
NA	TRBJ1-2	NA	TRBV30	CAWSRIPTTKNYGYTF	TGTGCCTGGAGTAGAATCCCGACTACAAAAAACTATGGCTACACCTTC
few	TRBJ2-1	NA	TRBV6-6	CASSQGDNEQFF	TGTGCCAGCAGCCAAGGAGACAATGAGCAGTTCTTC
NA	TRBJ1-2	TRBD1	TRBV6-5	CASSYGDSSYGYTF	TGTGCCAGCAGTTACGGGGACAGCAGCTATGGCTACACCTTC
NA	TRBJ2-6	NA	TRBV28	CATLLPSGANVLTF	TGTGCCACCCTTCTCCCCTCTGGGGCCAACGTCCTGACTTTC
NA	TRBJ1-1	TRBD1	TRBV5-6	CASNLQGNAEAFF	TGTGCCAGCAACTTACAGGGGAATGCTGAAGCTTTCTTT
once	TRBJ2-1	TRBD2	TRBV6-5	CASSRGDGAYNEQFF	TGTGCCAGCAGCCGGGGGGACGGTGCCTACAATGAGCAGTTCTTC
NA	TRBJ2-6	NA	TRBV5-4	CASSLGFSGANVLTF	TGTGCCAGCAGCCTCGGGTTCTCTGGGGCCAACGTCCTGACTTTC
NA	TRBJ1-1	NA	TRBV20-1	CSAQVFPEAFF	TGCAGTGCCCAGGTTTTTCCCGAAGCTTTCTTT
NA	TRBJ2-2	NA	TRBV5-1	CASSLLGQNTGELFF	TGCGCCAGCAGCCTCCTCGGACAGAACACCGGGGAGCTGTTTTTT
NA	TRBJ2-3	NA	TRBV10-3	CAISDVLAELTDTQYF	TGTGCCATCAGTGATGTTTTGGCGGAGCTCACAGATACGCAGTATTTT
NA	TRBJ1-2	TRBD1	TRBV7-9	CASSFPGQGYYGYTF	TGTGCCAGCAGCTTCCCGGGACAGGGGTACTATGGCTACACCTTC
NA	TRBJ2-2	NA	TRBV6-1	CASKVAGGDTGELFF	TGTGCCAGCAAGGTAGCTGGCGGAGACACCGGGGAGCTGTTTTTT
few	TRBJ2-5	NA	TRBV21-1	CASSSPIGQGQETQYF	TGTGCCAGCAGCTCCCCCATCGGACAGGGACAAGAGACCCAGTACTTC
NA	TRBJ2-2	NA	TRBV5-1	CASSLGHANTGELFF	TGCGCCAGCAGCTTGGGACACGCGAACACCGGGGAGCTGTTTTTT
NA	TRBJ1-5	NA	TRBV6-5	CASSKGRSNQPQHF	TGTGCCAGCAGTAAAGGACGGAGCAATCAGCCCCAGCATTTT
NA	TRBJ1-2	TRBD1	TRBV13	CASSPKPGQGTGYTF	TGTGCCAGCAGCCCAAAGCCGGGACAGGGCACTGGCTACACCTTC
NA	TRBJ1-4	NA	TRBV28	CASTTGIHEKLFF	TGTGCCAGCACGACCGGGATACATGAAAAACTGTTTTTT
NA	TRBJ1-2	TRBD1	TRBV5-6	CASSSLTSGQGLSDGYTF	TGTGCCAGCAGCTCGCTTACATCGGGACAGGGGCTTTCGGATGGCTACACCTTC
NA	TRBJ2-5	NA	TRBV5-4	CASRRGGGYETQYF	TGTGCCAGCAGGCGGGGAGGGGGCTATGAGACCCAGTACTTC
NA	TRBJ2-7	TRBD1	TRBV19	CASSIDPGQDTYEQYF	TGTGCCAGTAGTATAGATCCCGGACAGGATACCTACGAGCAGTACTTC
NA	TRBJ2-1	TRBD1	TRBV5-1	CASSLLDRLYNEQFF	TGCGCCAGCAGCTTGTTGGACAGGTTATACAATGAGCAGTTCTTC
NA	TRBJ2-5	TRBD1	TRBV7-2	CASSLAGGVETQYF	TGTGCCAGCAGCTTAGCAGGGGGCGTGGAGACCCAGTACTTC
NA	TRBJ2-7	TRBD1	TRBV11-2	CASSRRQGRWAYEQYF	TGTGCCAGCAGCCGTCGACAGGGAAGATGGGCCTACGAGCAGTACTTC
NA	TRBJ2-5	NA	TRBV5-4	CASSLVQQETQYF	TGTGCCAGCAGCTTGGTTCAGCAAGAGACCCAGTACTTC
NA	TRBJ2-7	NA	TRBV18	CASSPSVGGPYEQYF	TGTGCCAGCTCACCATCGGTGGGCGGCCCCTACGAGCAGTACTTC
few	TRBJ1-1	NA	TRBV28	CASSSTGNTEAFF	TGTGCCAGCAGTTCAACAGGAAACACTGAAGCTTTCTTT
NA	TRBJ1-5	TRBD1	TRBV7-2	CASSARTGGRENQPQHF	TGTGCCAGCAGCGCCCGGACAGGGGGCCGCGAGAATCAGCCCCAGCATTTT
NA	TRBJ1-4	NA	TRBV4-1	CASSQAGSQREKLFF	TGCGCCAGCAGCCAAGCAGGTTCTCAGCGCGAAAAACTGTTTTTT
NA	TRBJ1-3	NA	TRBV5-4	CASSLGKSFGNTIYF	TGTGCCAGCAGCTTGGGGAAGTCCTTTGGAAACACCATATATTTT
NA	TRBJ2-5	TRBD2	TRBV9	CASSVGAGSGETQYF	TGTGCCAGCAGCGTAGGAGCGGGGTCCGGGGAGACCCAGTACTTC